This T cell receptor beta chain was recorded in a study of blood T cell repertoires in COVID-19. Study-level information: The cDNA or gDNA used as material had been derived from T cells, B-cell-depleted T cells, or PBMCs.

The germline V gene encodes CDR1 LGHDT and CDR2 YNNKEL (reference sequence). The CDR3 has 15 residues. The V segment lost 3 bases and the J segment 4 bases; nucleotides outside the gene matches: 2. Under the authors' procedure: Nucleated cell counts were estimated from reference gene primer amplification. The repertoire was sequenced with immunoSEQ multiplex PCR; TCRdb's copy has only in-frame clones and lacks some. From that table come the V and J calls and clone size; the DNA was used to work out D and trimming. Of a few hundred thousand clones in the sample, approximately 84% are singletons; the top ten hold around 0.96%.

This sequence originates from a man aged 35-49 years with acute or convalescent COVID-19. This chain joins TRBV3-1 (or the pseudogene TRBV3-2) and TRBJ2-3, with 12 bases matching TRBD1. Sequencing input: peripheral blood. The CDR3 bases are TGTGCCAGCAGCCAGCGGGACAGGGGGCCAGATACGCAGTATTTT. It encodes CASSQRDRGPDTQYF.